This T cell receptor beta chain comes out of a study of blood T cell repertoires in COVID-19. TCRdb keeps only in-frame clones here, not all; method: immunoSEQ multiplex PCR. The sample lists 230,000 or so clones; 88% were seen once. Recovered Cohort 3 donors showed two negative PCRs, clearance, or symptom resolution. V shed 0 bases and J 3 bases; nucleotides not matched to a gene: 6. This CDR3 has 17 amino acids. Germline CDR1 and CDR2: SGHVS and FQNEAQ. The sequencing sample was made of PBMCs or T cells enriched from blood (not recorded which). This rearrangement joins TRBV7-8 to TRBJ2-5; 11 positions match TRBD2. The TCR comes from a woman in her 30s who had recovered from COVID-19. CDR3 DNA: TGTGCCAGCAGCTTAGCCTCGATAGCGGGGGGGAAAGAGACCCAGTACTTC. Translation gives CASSLASIAGGKETQYF.